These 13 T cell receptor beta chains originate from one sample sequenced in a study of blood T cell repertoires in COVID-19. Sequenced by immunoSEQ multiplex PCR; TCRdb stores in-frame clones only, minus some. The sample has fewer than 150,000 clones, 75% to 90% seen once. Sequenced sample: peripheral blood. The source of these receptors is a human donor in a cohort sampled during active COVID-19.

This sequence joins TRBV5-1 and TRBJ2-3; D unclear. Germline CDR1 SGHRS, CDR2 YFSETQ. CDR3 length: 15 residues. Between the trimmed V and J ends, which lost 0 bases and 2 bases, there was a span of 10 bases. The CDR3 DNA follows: TGCGCCAGCAGCTTGGCCGGGTCCCCCACAGATACGCAGTATTTT. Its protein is CASSLAGSPTDTQYF. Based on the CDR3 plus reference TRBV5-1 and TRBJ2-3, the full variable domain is KAGVTQTPRYLIKTRGQQVTLSCSPISGHRSVSWYQQTPGQGLQFLFEYFSETQRNKGNFPGRFSGRQFSNSRSEMNVSTLELGDSALYLCASSLAGSPTDTQYFGPGTRLTVL.

The CDR3 nucleotides read TGCGCCAGCAGCTTGGGGAGTCCGGTTCTAAGTACTGAAGCTTTCTTT. Its translation is CASSLGSPVLSTEAFF. The chain couples TRBV5-1 to TRBJ1-1; no firm D call. Trimming stripped 0 bases from V and 5 bases from J, with 17 bases between. The CDR3 is 16 residues long. The V gene's germline CDR1 is SGHRS and CDR2 YFSETQ.

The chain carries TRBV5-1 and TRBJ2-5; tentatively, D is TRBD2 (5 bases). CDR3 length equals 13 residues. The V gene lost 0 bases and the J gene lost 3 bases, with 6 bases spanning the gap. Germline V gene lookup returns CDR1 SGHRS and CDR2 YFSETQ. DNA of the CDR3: TGCGCCAGCAGCTTGGTCGGGGAAGAGACCCAGTACTTC. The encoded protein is CASSLVGEETQYF.

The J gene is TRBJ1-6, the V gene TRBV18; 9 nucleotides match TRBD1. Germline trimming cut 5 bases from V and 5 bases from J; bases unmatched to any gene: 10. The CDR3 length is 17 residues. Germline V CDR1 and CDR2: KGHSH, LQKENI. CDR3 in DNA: TGTGCCAGCTCAGCCATCTCCGGGACAGGGAATAATTCACCCCTCCACTTT. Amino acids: CASSAISGTGNNSPLHF.

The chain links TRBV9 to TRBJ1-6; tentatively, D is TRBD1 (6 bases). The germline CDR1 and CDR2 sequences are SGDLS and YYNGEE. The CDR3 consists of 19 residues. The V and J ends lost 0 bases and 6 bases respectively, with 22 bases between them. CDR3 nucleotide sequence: TGTGCCAGCAGCGTAGGGGGAAGGCGGCCGCCAGGGGTTAATTCACCCCTCCACTTT. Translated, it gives CASSVGGRRPPGVNSPLHF.

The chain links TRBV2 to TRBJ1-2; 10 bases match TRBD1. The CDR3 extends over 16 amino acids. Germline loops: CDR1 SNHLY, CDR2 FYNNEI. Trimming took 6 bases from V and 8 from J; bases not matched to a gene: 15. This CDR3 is CASSTGQGQISLGYTF. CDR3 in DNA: TGTGCCAGCAGCACGGGACAGGGGCAAATATCCCTAGGCTACACCTTC.

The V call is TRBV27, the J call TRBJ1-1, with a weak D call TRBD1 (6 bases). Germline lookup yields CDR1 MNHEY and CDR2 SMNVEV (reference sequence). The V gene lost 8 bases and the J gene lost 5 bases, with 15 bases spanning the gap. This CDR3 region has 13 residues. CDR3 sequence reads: CASQRGGSTEAFF. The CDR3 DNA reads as TGTGCCAGCCAGAGGGGGGGTTCGACTGAAGCTTTCTTT.

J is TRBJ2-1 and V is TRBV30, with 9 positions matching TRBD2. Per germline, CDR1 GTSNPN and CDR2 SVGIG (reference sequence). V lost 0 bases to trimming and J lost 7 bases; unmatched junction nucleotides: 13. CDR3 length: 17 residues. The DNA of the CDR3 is TGTGCCTGGAGTGTACCCTTCGGCGGGGGGGCGGGAAATGAGCAGTTCTTC. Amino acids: CAWSVPFGGGAGNEQFF.

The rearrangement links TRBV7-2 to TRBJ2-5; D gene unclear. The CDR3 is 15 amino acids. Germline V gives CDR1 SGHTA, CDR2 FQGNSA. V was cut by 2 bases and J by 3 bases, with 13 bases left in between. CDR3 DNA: TGTGCCAGCAGCTTAAGTGGGCTTCGAGAAGAGACCCAGTACTTC. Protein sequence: CASSLSGLREETQYF.

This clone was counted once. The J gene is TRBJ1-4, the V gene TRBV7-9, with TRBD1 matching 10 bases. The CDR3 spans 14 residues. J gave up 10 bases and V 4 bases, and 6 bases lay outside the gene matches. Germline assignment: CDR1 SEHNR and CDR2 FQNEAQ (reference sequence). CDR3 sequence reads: CASSSGQGVGKLFF. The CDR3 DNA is TGTGCCAGCAGCTCAGGACAGGGGGTTGGAAAACTGTTTTTT.

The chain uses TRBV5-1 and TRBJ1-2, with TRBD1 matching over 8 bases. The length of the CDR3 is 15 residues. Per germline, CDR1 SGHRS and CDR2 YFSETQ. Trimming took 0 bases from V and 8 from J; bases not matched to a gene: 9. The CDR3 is CASSLGDRGFEGYTF. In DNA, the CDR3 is TGCGCCAGCAGCTTGGGAGACAGGGGTTTTGAGGGCTACACCTTC.

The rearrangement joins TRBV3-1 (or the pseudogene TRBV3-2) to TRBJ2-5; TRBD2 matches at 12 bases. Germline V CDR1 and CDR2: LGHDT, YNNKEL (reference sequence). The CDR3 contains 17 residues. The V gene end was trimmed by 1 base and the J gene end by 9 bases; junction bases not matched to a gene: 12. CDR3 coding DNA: TGTGCCAGCAGCCAAGTTCAGGCTAGCGGGGGGGAATTTGCCCAGTACTTC. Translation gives CASSQVQASGGEFAQYF.

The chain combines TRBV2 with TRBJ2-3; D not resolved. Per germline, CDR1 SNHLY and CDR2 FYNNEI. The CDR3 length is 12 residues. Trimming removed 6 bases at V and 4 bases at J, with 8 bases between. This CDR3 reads CASSWAADTQYF. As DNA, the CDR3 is TGTGCCAGCAGCTGGGCTGCAGATACGCAGTATTTT.